Listed here are 24 T cell receptor beta chains from one sample, sequenced in a study of blood T cells in healthy people across ages. Then a second PCR, running roughly 7 to 11 cycles, was carried out with a sample-barcoded 5' primer and a J-beta primer mix. TCRdb re-called the 5' RACE reads through MiXCR, storing one row per CDR3 protein. Of around 620,000 distinct CDR3 sequences detected, roughly 29% appear once; the ten largest clones hold around a sixth. Input material: blood. Source of these receptors: a woman aged 65 to 85 in good health.

The V and J genes are TRBV24-1 and TRBJ2-5; 8 positions agree with TRBD1. The J call is uncertain, as TRBJ2-7 better fits the DNA end. The CDR3 has 15 residues. Germline-derived CDR1 and CDR2 are KGHDR and SFDVKD. CDR3: CATSDSWTGRREQYF. The CDR3 coding sequence is TGTGCCACCAGTGACTCCTGGACAGGGAGGCGCGAGCAGTACTTC.

This clonotype was seen a handful of times. This rearrangement joins TRBV20-1 to TRBJ2-5, with a tentative D call TRBD2 (5 bases). In germline, CDR1 is DFQATT, CDR2 SNEGSKA (reference sequence). This CDR3 spans 13 amino acids. The V end was cut by 3 bases, the J end by 5 bases, with 13 bases between. Here the CDR3 reads CSASRSSKETQYF. The CDR3 nucleotides are TGCAGTGCTAGCAGGTCTAGCAAGGAGACCCAGTACTTC.

This clonotype has more than one count but fewer than ten. Its ends do not fully match the called genes, so a read error is possible. The CDR3 coding sequence is TGTGCCAGCAGTTATTTTGGTGGAGCTCTCTTT. Translating gives CASSYFGGALF. This sequence joins TRBV6-5 and TRBJ1-1; no clear D gene. From germline, CDR1 is MNHEY and CDR2 SVGAGI. This CDR3 comprises 11 residues.

The gene calls are TRBV20-1 and TRBJ2-1; D is unresolved. Germline CDR1 reads DFQATT; CDR2 reads SNEGSKA (reference sequence). This CDR3 has 11 residues. The V end lost 2 bases, the J end lost 8 bases, and 7 bases lay between the germline ends. As DNA, the CDR3 is TGCAGTGCTAGAAGGGCCGATGAGCAGTTCTTC. Translation gives CSARRADEQFF.

The chain combines TRBV5-1 with TRBJ1-1, with D perhaps TRBD1 (5 bases). The CDR3 sequence is 16 residues long. Deletions cut 1 base from V and 0 bases from J, with 13 bases between. The germline V gene encodes CDR1 SGHRS and CDR2 YFSETQ. The CDR3 DNA sequence: TGCGCCAGCAGCTTGTTTGGAGGGGCGGTGAACACTGAAGCTTTCTTT. Protein: CASSLFGGAVNTEAFF.

This clonotype was seen only a few times. The J gene is TRBJ1-3, the V gene TRBV6-1; D might be TRBD1 (5 bases). In germline, CDR1 is MNHNS, CDR2 SASEGT. The CDR3 covers 15 residues. Trimming stripped 4 bases from V and 0 bases from J, with 10 bases between. The chain's CDR3 is CASSGQPSSGNTIYF. The DNA for the CDR3 is TGTGCCAGCAGTGGACAGCCCTCCTCTGGAAACACCATATATTTT.

The genes are TRBV4-2 and TRBJ1-2, with TRBD1 identical over 8 bases. The germline gives CDR1 LGHNA, CDR2 YNFKEQ. The CDR3 consists of 15 residues. V was pared by 2 bases and J by 6 bases, with 8 bases of the junction left unmatched. CDR3 residues: CASSQLGQGRDGYTF. DNA for the CDR3: TGTGCCAGCAGCCAACTCGGACAGGGAAGAGATGGCTACACCTTC.

This clonotype was observed once. The rearrangement uses TRBV12-3 or TRBV12-4 and TRBJ1-5; possibly TRBD1 for D (6 bases). The V end was cut by 5 bases, the J end by 4 bases, with 15 bases between. The CDR3 has 15 amino acids. CDR3 coding DNA: TGTGCCAGCAGTGAAACCGGGACATGGAATCAGCCCCAGCATTTT. Translating it yields CASSETGTWNQPQHF.

This chain joins TRBV3-1 and TRBJ2-1, with unresolved D. The DNA end is more similar to TRBJ2-7, so the J call may be wrong. The CDR3 consists of 14 residues. The germline gives CDR1 LGHDT, CDR2 YNNKEL (reference sequence). CDR3 residues: CASSRRPLGPEQYF. CDR3 nucleotides: TGTGCCAGCAGCCGGCGCCCTTTGGGTCCGGAGCAGTACTTC.

The chain employs TRBV7-8 and TRBJ2-5, with TRBD1 identical over 9 bases. CDR3 length equals 14 residues. Germline loops: CDR1 SGHVS, CDR2 FQNEAQ. Trimming at V came to 5 bases and at J to 4 bases, leaving 5 bases not matched to a gene. In nucleotides, the CDR3 is TGTGCCAGCAGCCGGGGACAGGGTTTAGAGACCCAGTACTTC. Translated: CASSRGQGLETQYF.

This clonotype was recorded at least ten times. This rearrangement joins TRBV11-3 to TRBJ2-3; D is perhaps TRBD1 (6 bases). The J call could be wrong; TRBJ1-5 is a better fit for the DNA end. This CDR3 is 16 amino acids long. CDR1 SGHNT and CDR2 YENEEA come from the germline V gene. For the CDR3, the DNA is TGTGCCAGCGGCCCAGGACTAGCGGGGGACACAGATACGCAGCATTTT. Translation: CASGPGLAGDTDTQHF.

The chain recombines TRBV7-9 with TRBJ1-4, with 8 bases lining up with TRBD1. CDR1 SEHNR and CDR2 FQNEAQ come from the germline V gene (reference sequence). V was pared by 4 bases and J by 5 bases, with 6 bases of the junction left unmatched. The CDR3 runs to 15 residues. The CDR3 nucleotides read TGTGCCAGCAGCTCAGGTCGGACAGGGAATGAAAAACTGTTTTTT. Protein: CASSSGRTGNEKLFF.

The chain carries TRBV11-2 and TRBJ2-4; D unclear. With 5 bases removed from V and 6 bases from J, the gap between germline ends came to 8 bases. Per germline, CDR1 SGHAT and CDR2 FQNNGV. The CDR3 contains 12 residues. The CDR3 is CASSREANIQYF. CDR3 in DNA: TGTGCCAGCAGCAGGGAAGCAAACATTCAGTACTTC.

This clonotype was recorded a few times. The chain joins TRBV5-1 to TRBJ2-5; D gene uncertain. V was clipped by 1 base and J by 3 bases, with 10 bases between them. CDR3 length equals 14 residues. From germline, CDR1 is SGHRS and CDR2 YFSETQ. The CDR3 DNA reads TGCGCCAGCAGCTTGTCGGCAGAGAAAGAGACCCAGTACTTC. As protein: CASSLSAEKETQYF.

The V call is TRBV20-1, the J call TRBJ1-4; 7 positions agree with TRBD1. The CDR3 covers 18 residues. Germline lookup yields CDR1 DFQATT and CDR2 SNEGSKA (reference sequence). After removal of 6 bases from V and 0 bases from J, the junction contained 16 bases not matched to a gene. In DNA form, the CDR3 reads TGCAGTGCCGACACAGACAGGGCGCTAAGTTCAACTAATGAAAAACTGTTTTTT. It specifies CSADTDRALSSTNEKLFF.

This chain connects TRBV7-2 to TRBJ2-7; D is possibly TRBD2 (6 bases). V was shortened by 1 base and J by 9 bases, with 25 bases between the two germline ends. This CDR3 is 17 amino acids long. Germline V gene sequence: CDR1 SGHTA, CDR2 FQGNSA. The CDR3 is CASSLDLWGLTSEVQYF. CDR3 nucleotides: TGTGCCAGCAGCTTAGATCTATGGGGTTTGACTAGTGAGGTGCAGTACTTC.

This clonotype has only a few counts. The chain employs TRBV7-9 and TRBJ1-3; a weak D match, TRBD1 (6 bases). Germline values: CDR1 SEHNR, CDR2 FQNEAQ (reference sequence). This CDR3 is 15 amino acids long. Trimming removed 2 bases from V and 2 bases from J, with 10 bases in between. DNA of the CDR3: TGTGCCAGCAGCTTACGGGGGGCTGCTGGAAACACCATATATTTT. It codes for CASSLRGAAGNTIYF.

This clonotype has a handful of counts. V gene TRBV5-1 combines with J gene TRBJ2-1; weak D call: TRBD2 (5 bases). The CDR3 is 13 amino acids. Trimming took off 4 bases at V and 7 bases at J, with 12 bases between the two ends. Germline CDR1 reads SGHRS; CDR2 reads YFSETQ. The chain's CDR3 is CASSPPEANEQFF. The CDR3 DNA reads as TGCGCCAGCAGCCCTCCGGAGGCGAATGAGCAGTTCTTC. Filled out from reference TRBV5-1 and TRBJ2-1, the complete variable domain reads KAGVTQTPRYLIKTRGQQVTLSCSPISGHRSVSWYQQTPGQGLQFLFEYFSETQRNKGNFPGRFSGRQFSNSRSEMNVSTLELGDSALYLCASSPPEANEQFFGPGTRLTVL.

The genes are TRBV3-1 and TRBJ2-5; 12 bases fit TRBD2. The J call is doubtful: the DNA matches TRBJ2-7 better. The CDR3 is made up of 14 amino acids. Germline lookup yields CDR1 LGHDT and CDR2 YNNKEL (reference sequence). The CDR3 loop reads CASSGLAGRGEQYF. In DNA form, the CDR3 reads TGTGCCAGCAGCGGACTAGCGGGGAGAGGCGAGCAGTACTTC.

This clonotype was seen only a few times. This chain uses TRBV9 with TRBJ2-7, with 11 bases that match TRBD1. V dropped 3 bases and J dropped 4; count of bases not matched to a gene: 3. Per the germline V gene, CDR1 is SGDLS and CDR2 is YYNGEE. The CDR3 sequence is 14 residues long. The DNA of the CDR3 is TGTGCCAGCAGCGCCGGGACAGGGGGATACGAGCAGTACTTC. Translating gives CASSAGTGGYEQYF.

V and J are TRBV20-1 and TRBJ1-2; D is perhaps TRBD1 (6 bases). Germline assignment: CDR1 DFQATT and CDR2 SNEGSKA (reference sequence). V dropped 1 base and J dropped 4 bases, with 10 bases sitting between them. The CDR3 totals 13 residues. In nucleotides, the CDR3 is TGCAGTGCTAGAGGGACAGTACGCTATGGCTACACCTTC. Translated: CSARGTVRYGYTF.

The chain couples TRBV9 to TRBJ2-7, with D perhaps TRBD1 or TRBD2 (5 bases each). The V end lost 4 bases, the J end lost 1 base, and 18 bases lay between the germline ends. CDR1 SGDLS and CDR2 YYNGEE come from the germline V gene. The CDR3 covers 16 residues. CDR3 DNA sequence: TGTGCCAGCAGCCCTGGGGCTAGCCATATATCCTACGAGCAGTACTTC. Translated: CASSPGASHISYEQYF.

This chain links TRBV12-3 or TRBV12-4 with TRBJ1-6; D perhaps matches TRBD1 (6 bases). This CDR3 comprises 14 residues. With 3 bases removed from V and 13 bases from J, the gap between germline ends came to 16 bases. As DNA, the CDR3 is TGTGCCAGCAGTTTCGGGGGCTTAGGTTCTCCCCTCCACTTT. Translation: CASSFGGLGSPLHF.

The gene calls are TRBV7-2 and TRBJ1-2, with D possibly being TRBD1 (6 bases). The V end was cut by 2 bases, the J end by 14 bases, with 15 bases between. CDR3 size: 12 residues. Germline assignment: CDR1 SGHTA and CDR2 FQGNSA. The CDR3 DNA reads as TGTGCCAGCAGCTTAACCCGGGGCAGGGGTACCTTC. Its translation is CASSLTRGRGTF.